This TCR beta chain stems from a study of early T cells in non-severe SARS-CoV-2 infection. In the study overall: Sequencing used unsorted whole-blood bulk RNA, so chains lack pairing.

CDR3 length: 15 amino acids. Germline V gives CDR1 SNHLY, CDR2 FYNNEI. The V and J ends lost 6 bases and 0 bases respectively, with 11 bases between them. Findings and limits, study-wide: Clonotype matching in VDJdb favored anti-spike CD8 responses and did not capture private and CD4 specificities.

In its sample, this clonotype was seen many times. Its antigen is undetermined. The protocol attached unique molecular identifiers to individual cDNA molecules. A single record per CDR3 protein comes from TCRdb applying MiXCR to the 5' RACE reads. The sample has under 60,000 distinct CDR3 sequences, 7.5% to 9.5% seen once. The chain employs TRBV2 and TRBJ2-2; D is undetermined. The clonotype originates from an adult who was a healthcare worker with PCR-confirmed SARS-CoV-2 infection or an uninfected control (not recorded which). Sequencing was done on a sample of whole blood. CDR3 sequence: CASRGKDPNTGELFF. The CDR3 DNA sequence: TGTGCCAGCAGGGGGAAGGACCCGAACACCGGGGAGCTGTTTTTT.